The entry below gives a single T cell receptor beta chain sequence along with its context. What it binds is unknown. The data are from a study of T cell repertoires in cytomegalovirus infection. On the study more broadly: Public TCR beta signature analysis indicated the presence of both CMV infection and matching HLA type. Whole-study findings and limits: Across the ex vivo response, the dominant clonotypes were HLA-C-restricted CMV-specific TCR beta clonotypes. The cumulative frequency of public TCR beta families identified carriers of CMV plus the relevant HLA.

Each CDR3 protein gets one entry after TCRdb re-called the reads with MiXCR. The sample has some 180,000 distinct CDR3 sequences; about 18% are singletons. Sequences were obtained from CD8+ T cells from PBMCs. The sequence was obtained from a human donor in good health (CMV status not recorded). Some clones in this sample may be carry-over from other donors' samples.

As DNA, the CDR3 is TGCGCCAGCAGCCCGGACGGCCTCACAGATACGCAGTATTTT. Translated, it gives CASSPDGLTDTQYF. V and J are TRBV4-1 and TRBJ2-3; D uncertain. The CDR3 has 14 amino acids. The V gene lost 4 bases and the J gene lost 2 bases, with 10 bases spanning the gap. Germline V gives CDR1 MGHRA, CDR2 YSYEKL.